The source of this T cell receptor (beta chain) is a study of blood T cells in healthy people across ages. The study's findings and limits: The recorded TCR beta diversity per million T cells decreased in a roughly linear manner with age.

In the case of this clonotype: The antigen is not known.

Germline lookup yields CDR1 GTSNPN and CDR2 SVGIG (reference sequence). The CDR3 runs 13 residues. Between the trimmed V and J ends, which lost 0 bases and 4 bases, there was a span of 9 bases. The people who gave samples were healthy Caucasians from Russia, aged roughly 6 to 90. Per sample, extraction of total RNA gave at least 6 micrograms in every case. Next came a second PCR, run for about 6 to 11 cycles, which used a sample-barcoded 5' primer along with a J-beta primer mix. Tags on each cDNA molecule came from a template-switch adaptor with 12 random nucleotides. TCRdb processed the 5' RACE reads anew with MiXCR; each CDR3 protein has one entry. The sample lists more than 1,400,000 distinct CDR3 sequences, around 39% occurring once.

The TCR sequence derives from a woman in her late teens or twenties in good health. Sequencing was done on a sample of blood. This rearrangement joins TRBV30 to TRBJ2-5, with no clear D. CDR3 nucleotides: TGTGCCTGGAGTGTATGGCCTGTAGAGACCCAGTACTTC. It is translated as CAWSVWPVETQYF.